Described below is a single T cell receptor beta chain sequence and its context. Its antigen is unknown. In TCRdb, the reads were re-called with MiXCR into one record per CDR3 protein. The data show roughly 150,000 distinct CDR3 sequences, 20% to 30% seen once. This entry comes from a study of T cell repertoires in cytomegalovirus infection. Study details: Public signatures in TCR beta pointed to CMV infection and matching HLA type. Study-wide points: Of the TCR beta families, the public ones yielded a cumulative frequency that identified carriers of CMV plus the relevant HLA.

The sequenced material came from PBMCs. This TCR came from a human donor in good health (CMV status not recorded). Some clones in this sample may be carry-over from other donors' samples.

The DNA of the CDR3 is TGTGCCAGCAGCAGGGAACTAGCGGGATTTCGCACAGATACGCAGTATTTT. Its protein is CASSRELAGFRTDTQYF. The J gene is TRBJ2-3, the V gene TRBV28, with 10 nucleotides matching TRBD2. This CDR3 has 17 residues. The V segment lost 6 bases and the J segment 1 base; nucleotides outside the gene matches: 10. In germline, CDR1 is MDHEN, CDR2 SYDVKM.